This T cell receptor (beta chain) was obtained from a study of blood T cell repertoires in COVID-19. The assay was immunoSEQ multiplex PCR, and TCRdb's table has in-frame clones only and misses some. The table has a few hundred thousand clones, around 89% seen once. The trim removed 5 bases at V and 7 bases at J, leaving 8 bases unmatched. Germline values: CDR1 SGHAT, CDR2 FQDESV (reference sequence). The CDR3 has 15 residues. The V and J genes are TRBV11-1 and TRBJ2-1; 10 bases are a match to TRBD2. This sequence was found in a woman between 35 and 50 years old with acute or convalescent COVID-19. Sequencing was done on a sample of peripheral blood. CDR3 sequence: CASSVSGGVTNEQFF. For the CDR3, the DNA is TGTGCCAGCAGCGTAAGCGGGGGGGTCACGAATGAGCAGTTCTTC.